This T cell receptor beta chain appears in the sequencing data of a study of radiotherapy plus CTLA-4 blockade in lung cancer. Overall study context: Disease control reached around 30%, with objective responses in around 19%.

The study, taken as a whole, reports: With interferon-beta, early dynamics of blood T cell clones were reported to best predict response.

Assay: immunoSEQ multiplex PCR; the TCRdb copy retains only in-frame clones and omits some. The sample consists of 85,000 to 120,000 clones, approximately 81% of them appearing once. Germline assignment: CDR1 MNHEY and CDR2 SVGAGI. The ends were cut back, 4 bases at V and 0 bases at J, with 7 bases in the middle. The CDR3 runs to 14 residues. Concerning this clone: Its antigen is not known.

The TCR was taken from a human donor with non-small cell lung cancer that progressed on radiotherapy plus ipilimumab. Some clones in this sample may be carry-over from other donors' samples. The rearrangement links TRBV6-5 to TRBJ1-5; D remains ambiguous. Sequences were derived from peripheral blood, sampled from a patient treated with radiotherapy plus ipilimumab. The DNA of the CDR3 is TGTGCCAGCAGTTTAAACGGTAGCAATCAGCCCCAGCATTTT. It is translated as CASSLNGSNQPQHF.